The 17 T cell receptor beta chains below were found in one sample sequenced in a study of early T cells in non-severe SARS-CoV-2 infection. Each CDR3 protein is one row after TCRdb ran MiXCR on the 5' RACE reads. The data contain 100,000 to 150,000 distinct CDR3 sequences, about 15% of them singletons. The sequencing input was whole blood. The source of these receptors is an adult who was a healthcare worker with PCR-confirmed SARS-CoV-2 infection or an uninfected control (not recorded which).

This clonotype showed up just a few times. V is TRBV19 and J is TRBJ1-2; no definite D call. The CDR3 covers 16 residues. Germline V gene sequence: CDR1 LNHDA, CDR2 SQIVND (reference sequence). With 3 bases removed from V and 3 bases from J, the gap between germline ends came to 17 bases. CDR3 sequence reads: CASSMALEGIDYGYTF. The CDR3, as DNA: TGTGCCAGTAGTATGGCCCTGGAGGGTATCGACTATGGCTACACCTTC.

The chain carries TRBV5-4 and TRBJ1-6; no definite D call. The CDR3 covers 13 residues. V lost 6 bases and J 13 bases, leaving 17 bases between the germline ends. From germline, CDR1 is SGHNT and CDR2 YYREEE (reference sequence). CDR3 bases: TGTGCCAGCACCCCAAGCCCTGCGGGGCCCCTCCACTTT. The encoded protein is CASTPSPAGPLHF.

This clonotype was detected a few times. The chain carries TRBV7-9 and TRBJ2-1; TRBD1 matches 12 bases. The CDR3 extends over 16 amino acids. The germline V gene encodes CDR1 SEHNR and CDR2 FQNEAQ (reference sequence). V was pared by 5 bases and J by 6 bases, with 8 bases of the junction left unmatched. The CDR3 here is CASSPPGTGGINEQFF. CDR3 sequence (DNA): TGTGCCAGCAGCCCACCCGGGACAGGGGGCATCAATGAGCAGTTCTTC.

The J gene is TRBJ2-3, the V gene TRBV4-1, with TRBD1 matching 7 bases. After removal of 2 bases from V and 4 bases from J, the junction contained 6 bases not matched to a gene. There are 15 residues in the CDR3. Germline lookup yields CDR1 MGHRA and CDR2 YSYEKL. CDR3 bases: TGCGCCAGCAGCCAATTAGGGGGCGAAGCAGATACGCAGTATTTT. As protein: CASSQLGGEADTQYF.

This sequence joins TRBV7-9 and TRBJ2-1; D is uncertain. This CDR3 has 15 residues. The V gene lost 2 bases and the J gene lost 8 bases, with 16 bases spanning the gap. Germline V gene lookup returns CDR1 SEHNR and CDR2 FQNEAQ (reference sequence). CDR3 region: CASSLLSGPTDEQFF. DNA of the CDR3: TGTGCCAGCAGCTTATTGTCAGGCCCCACCGATGAGCAGTTCTTC. Using reference TRBV7-9 and TRBJ2-1 for the parts outside the CDR3, the full variable domain is DTGVSQNPRHKITKRGQNVTFRCDPISEHNRLYWYRQTLGQGPEFLTYFQNEAQLEKSRLLSDRFSAERPKGSFSTLEIQRTEQGDSAMYLCASSLLSGPTDEQFFGPGTRLTVL.

This clonotype was observed at least ten times. The chain carries TRBV9 and TRBJ2-3; D ambiguous. This CDR3 spans 15 amino acids. Trimming pared 5 bases from V and 2 bases from J, leaving 15 bases between. The germline V gene has CDR1 SGDLS and CDR2 YYNGEE. The CDR3 nucleotides read TGTGCCAGCAGTCGTAGAGGCGAGTCCACAGATACGCAGTATTTT. Amino acid sequence: CASSRRGESTDTQYF.

This clonotype was seen a few times. This chain uses TRBV14 with TRBJ2-6; D gene uncertain. Germline lookup yields CDR1 SGHDN and CDR2 FVKESK. This CDR3 comprises 18 residues. Trimming shortened V by 5 bases and J by 2 bases, and 19 bases separated the two germline ends. The CDR3 reads CASSLKLQYGTGANVLTF. In DNA form, the CDR3 reads TGTGCCAGCAGCTTAAAACTTCAGTACGGAACTGGGGCCAACGTCCTGACTTTC.

This clonotype was seen more than once but under ten times. The chain has TRBV20-1 and TRBJ2-3; 7 bases match TRBD1. Germline values: CDR1 DFQATT, CDR2 SNEGSKA (reference sequence). The CDR3 length is 13 residues. V shed 5 bases and J 6 bases; nucleotides not matched to a gene: 8. The CDR3 DNA follows: TGCAGTGCTGGAGCCGGGACAGCTGATACGCAGTATTTT. Its translation is CSAGAGTADTQYF.

CDR3 nucleotides: TGTGCCAGTAGTATTGGTAGCTCCTACAATGAGCAGTTCTTC. Protein: CASSIGSSYNEQFF. The rearrangement joins TRBV19 to TRBJ2-1, with no clear D. Germline values: CDR1 LNHDA, CDR2 SQIVND (reference sequence). V lost 3 bases, J lost 0 bases, and 6 bases lay in between. The CDR3 extends over 14 amino acids. Based on the CDR3 plus reference TRBV19 and TRBJ2-1, the full variable domain is DGGITQSPKYLFRKEGQNVTLSCEQNLNHDAMYWYRQDPGQGLRLIYYSQIVNDFQKGDIAEGYSVSREKKESFPLTVTSAQKNPTAFYLCASSIGSSYNEQFFGPGTRLTVL.

This sequence joins TRBV20-1 and TRBJ1-1; 9 positions agree with TRBD1. V lost 6 bases to trimming and J lost 1 base; unmatched junction nucleotides: 6. There are 14 residues in the CDR3. Germline V gene data show CDR1 as DFQATT and CDR2 as SNEGSKA (reference sequence). The DNA for the CDR3 is TGCAGTGCAAGACAGGGGGGAACGAACACTGAAGCTTTCTTT. It yields the protein CSARQGGTNTEAFF.

This clonotype came up many times. This chain connects TRBV10-1 to TRBJ2-1, with D perhaps matching TRBD1 (6 bases). Trimming left V 7 bases short and J 5 bases short, with 21 bases between. The length of the CDR3 is 16 residues. Germline V CDR1 and CDR2: WNHNN, SYGVQD (reference sequence). CDR3 sequence (DNA): TGCGCCAGCACCACAAGGGTGGGGGCCCAGGACAATGAGCAGTTCTTC. Translating it yields CASTTRVGAQDNEQFF.

In this sample, this clonotype turned up a few times. This chain joins TRBV5-1 and TRBJ1-1; a weak D match, TRBD1 (5 bases). Trimming removed 5 bases from V and 8 bases from J, with 16 bases in between. This CDR3 contains 13 residues. From germline, CDR1 is SGHRS and CDR2 YFSETQ. The CDR3 DNA sequence: TGCGCCAGCAGAGACCAGGGTTGGGCAGAAGCTTTCTTT. Protein product: CASRDQGWAEAFF.

The chain carries TRBV10-3 and TRBJ2-1; 9 positions match TRBD2. This CDR3 comprises 15 residues. The germline V gene encodes CDR1 ENHRY and CDR2 SYGVKD. Germline trimming cut 0 bases from V and 7 bases from J; bases unmatched to any gene: 4. The CDR3 loop reads CAISESSGGQNEQFF. DNA for the CDR3: TGTGCCATCAGTGAGTCGAGCGGGGGGCAGAATGAGCAGTTCTTC.

This clonotype was counted a few times. The J gene is TRBJ1-5, the V gene TRBV27; tentative D call: TRBD1 (5 bases). Germline lookup yields CDR1 MNHEY and CDR2 SMNVEV (reference sequence). The CDR3 is 14 residues long. Between the trimmed V and J ends, which lost 3 bases and 0 bases, there was a span of 6 bases. The CDR3 loop is CASSFQGSNQPQHF. The CDR3 nucleotides read TGTGCCAGCAGTTTTCAGGGTAGCAATCAGCCCCAGCATTTT.

As DNA, the CDR3 is TGTGCCAGCAGCTTAGTTTGGACAGAGGAGGATGGCTACACCTTC. Translating gives CASSLVWTEEDGYTF. J is TRBJ1-2 and V is TRBV7-9; possible D gene TRBD1, 6 bases. V was trimmed by 1 base and J by 6 bases, leaving 15 bases between them. There are 15 residues in the CDR3. Per germline, CDR1 SEHNR and CDR2 FQNEAQ (reference sequence).

This chain links TRBV3-1 with TRBJ2-2; TRBD2 might be the D (5 bases). Germline CDR1 reads LGHDT; CDR2 reads YNNKEL (reference sequence). The length of the CDR3 is 15 residues. V was pared by 6 bases and J by 1 base, with 12 bases between. CDR3 sequence reads: CASSVAWGNTGELFF. DNA of the CDR3: TGTGCCAGCAGTGTAGCGTGGGGGAACACCGGGGAGCTGTTTTTT. Based on the CDR3 plus reference TRBV3-1 and TRBJ2-2, the full variable domain is DTAVSQTPKYLVTQMGNDKSIKCEQNLGHDTMYWYKQDSKKFLKIMFSYNNKELIINETVPNRFSPKSPDKAHLNLHINSLELGDSAVYFCASSVAWGNTGELFFGEGSRLTVL.

This chain uses TRBV10-3 with TRBJ2-1; D may be TRBD2 (6 bases). The CDR3 runs 14 residues. CDR1 ENHRY and CDR2 SYGVKD come from the germline V gene. Trimming removed 6 bases from V and 2 bases from J, with 11 bases in between. The CDR3 sequence is CAIREGPPYNEQFF. CDR3 bases: TGTGCCATCAGGGAGGGGCCCCCCTACAATGAGCAGTTCTTC.